Below are 14 T cell receptor beta chains sequenced from a single sample in a study of CD8 T cells in Susac syndrome. When the RNA was reverse transcribed, random hexamers were used with an input of roughly 0.45 to 1 ug. MiXCR was run by TCRdb on the immunoSEQ multiplex PCR reads, yielding one entry per CDR3 protein. The sample carries about 130,000 distinct CDR3 sequences, over 90% recorded once. The sample consisted of CD8+ T cells from PBMCs. The receptors shown here come from a human donor with Susac syndrome.

The rearrangement uses TRBV29-1 and TRBJ1-2; D call uncertain. V lost 3 bases to trimming and J lost 10 bases, with 6 bases between them. Germline CDR1 reads SQVTM; CDR2 reads ANQGSEA. The CDR3 runs to 9 residues. CDR3 bases: TGCAGCGTTGACCACGACTACACCTTC. Protein sequence: CSVDHDYTF.

The chain is built from TRBV7-2 and TRBJ2-4; unclear D gene. CDR1 and CDR2 from the germline V gene are SGHTA and FQGNSA. This CDR3 region has 11 residues. Between the trimmed V and J ends, which lost 4 bases and 5 bases, there was a span of 3 bases. CDR3 amino acids: CASSWENIQYF. The CDR3 nucleotides read TGTGCCAGCAGCTGGGAAAACATTCAGTACTTC. The full variable domain, in which reference TRBV7-2 and TRBJ2-4 provide the parts outside the CDR3, is GAGVSQSPSNKVTEKGKDVELRCDPISGHTALYWYRQSLGQGLEFLIYFQGNSAPDKSGLPSDRFSAERTGGSVSTLTIQRTQQEDSAVYLCASSWENIQYFGAGTRLSVL.

This clonotype was seen once. The gene calls are TRBV5-1 and TRBJ1-2; D is uncertain. V lost 1 base to trimming and J lost 2 bases, with 12 bases between them. Germline V gives CDR1 SGHRS, CDR2 YFSETQ. The CDR3 loop spans 15 amino acids. CDR3 in DNA: TGCGCCAGCAGCTTGCCGTTTGCGGAGAACTATGGCTACACCTTC. Its protein is CASSLPFAENYGYTF. The full variable domain, in which reference TRBV5-1 and TRBJ1-2 provide the parts outside the CDR3, is KAGVTQTPRYLIKTRGQQVTLSCSPISGHRSVSWYQQTPGQGLQFLFEYFSETQRNKGNFPGRFSGRQFSNSRSEMNVSTLELGDSALYLCASSLPFAENYGYTFGSGTRLTVV.

The chain combines TRBV7-9 with TRBJ2-2; no reliable D call. The germline V gene has CDR1 SEHNR and CDR2 FQNEAQ (reference sequence). V was shortened by 1 base and J by 4 bases, with 10 bases between the two germline ends. The CDR3 sequence is 15 residues long. As DNA, the CDR3 is TGTGCCAGCAGCTTAGTGGGCAGGAGCACCGGGGAGCTGTTTTTT. The encoded protein is CASSLVGRSTGELFF.

The CDR3 DNA sequence: TGTGCCAGCACCTATCGGGAGGCAGCCAATTATGGCTACACCTTC. Residues: CASTYREAANYGYTF. V gene TRBV28 combines with J gene TRBJ1-2, with unresolved D. CDR3 length: 15 residues. Trimming pared 7 bases from V and 5 bases from J, leaving 20 bases between. Germline V lookup: CDR1 MDHEN, CDR2 SYDVKM.

The chain employs TRBV3-1 and TRBJ2-7; D is uncertain. The CDR3 is made up of 15 amino acids. Germline-derived CDR1 and CDR2 are LGHDT and YNNKEL (reference sequence). The V end was cut by 0 bases, the J end by 3 bases, with 12 bases between. CDR3 nucleotide sequence: TGTGCCAGCAGCCAAGAAAGTAGTTTGAGCTACGAGCAGTACTTC. As protein: CASSQESSLSYEQYF.

The chain has TRBV20-1 and TRBJ2-2, with D maybe TRBD1 (6 bases). Germline loops: CDR1 DFQATT, CDR2 SNEGSKA (reference sequence). This CDR3 has 16 amino acids. Deletions cut 0 bases from V and 8 bases from J, with 19 bases between. The CDR3 spells CSARDNPSRGRGELFF. The CDR3 DNA follows: TGCAGTGCTAGAGATAATCCCAGCAGGGGAAGGGGGGAGCTGTTTTTT.

The CDR3 sequence: CSARDLADYNEQFF. The CDR3 DNA is TGCAGTGCTAGAGATCTAGCAGATTACAATGAGCAGTTCTTC. The chain carries TRBV20-1 and TRBJ2-1, with TRBD2 as a possible D gene (5 bases). Germline V CDR1 and CDR2: DFQATT, SNEGSKA (reference sequence). V lost 0 bases and J lost 4, with 10 bases in between. The CDR3 has 14 amino acids.

The genes are TRBV9 and TRBJ2-3; D perhaps matches TRBD1 (6 bases). The V end lost 3 bases, the J end lost 0 bases, and 14 bases lay between the germline ends. Germline V gene lookup returns CDR1 SGDLS and CDR2 YYNGEE. This CDR3 contains 16 residues. In DNA, the CDR3 is TGTGCCAGCAGCGCCGGACTGGACAGCAGCACAGATACGCAGTATTTT. As protein: CASSAGLDSSTDTQYF.

This chain uses TRBV20-1 with TRBJ2-7; possible D gene TRBD1, 7 bases. This CDR3 comprises 13 residues. Trimming stripped 3 bases from V and 4 bases from J, with 13 bases between. CDR1 is DFQATT and CDR2 is SNEGSKA in the germline V gene (reference sequence). The CDR3 here is CSASWQGGYEQYF. The CDR3 DNA sequence: TGCAGTGCTAGTTGGCAGGGGGGATACGAGCAGTACTTC.

The CDR3 coding sequence is TGCAGCGTCCCACAGCCCCCTACATGCGAGCAGTACTTC. It yields the protein CSVPQPPTCEQYF. The chain has TRBV29-1 and TRBJ2-7; D remains unclear. Per germline, CDR1 SQVTM and CDR2 ANQGSEA. The CDR3 totals 13 residues. Trimming pared 6 bases from V and 6 bases from J, leaving 18 bases between.

This sequence joins TRBV7-2 and TRBJ1-2; TRBD1 might be the D (6 bases). The CDR3 is 15 amino acids. The germline V and J ends were trimmed by 9 bases and 4 bases, with 21 bases remaining between them. CDR1 is SGHTA, CDR2 FQGNSA, per germline. The CDR3 region is CARDIQGRRGYGYTF. DNA for the CDR3: TGTGCCAGAGATATACAGGGCCGTCGGGGCTATGGCTACACCTTC.

This clonotype was observed a single time. The chain recombines TRBV2 with TRBJ2-1; TRBD2 matches 15 bases. Per the germline V gene, CDR1 is SNHLY and CDR2 is FYNNEI. V shed 8 bases, J shed 8 bases, and the junction held 7 bases outside the gene matches. The CDR3 totals 15 residues. Here the CDR3 reads CASLPGTSGRYEQFF. Written as DNA, the CDR3 is TGTGCCAGCCTGCCTGGGACTAGCGGGAGGTATGAGCAGTTCTTC.

The chain couples TRBV7-3 to TRBJ2-3; D tentatively reads TRBD1 or TRBD2 (5 bases each). Trimming removed 5 bases at V and 6 bases at J, with 15 bases between. Germline lookup yields CDR1 SGHTA and CDR2 FQGTGA. The CDR3 has 14 residues. CDR3 region: CASSMTGTGDTQYF. DNA for the CDR3: TGTGCCAGCAGCATGACTGGGACCGGGGATACGCAGTATTTT.